A selection of T cell receptor beta chains follows, all from one sample in a study of T-cell memory formation after mild COVID-19. TCRdb recomputed calls from the 5' RACE reads with MiXCR, one row per CDR3 protein. The sample lists 180,000 or so distinct CDR3 sequences; under 20% were seen once. The sample consisted of PBMCs or a T cell subset sorted from them (not recorded which). The receptors were gathered from an adult woman who had mild COVID-19 (a few samples of this study predate the infection). Cell type and time point are not known. Both conserved end residues are part of each CDR3. The D gene is left open where the match is weak. The size field is filled for only some rows; it gives once, few, many or a size class.

D gene	J gene	clone size	V gene	CDR3 protein	CDR3 DNA
.	TRBJ1-2	.	TRBV20-1	CSASWDRDGYTF	TGCAGTGCTAGTTGGGACCGCGATGGCTACACCTTC
.	TRBJ1-2	.	TRBV15	CATSSPPNYGYTF	TGTGCCACCAGCAGCCCCCCTAACTATGGCTACACCTTC
TRBD2	TRBJ2-5	few	TRBV7-2	CASSSGRVETQYF	TGTGCCAGCAGCTCGGGGAGGGTTGAGACCCAGTACTTC
.	TRBJ2-3	.	TRBV20-1	CSAGGPSAGTQYF	TGCAGTGCCGGGGGGCCTAGCGCCGGTACGCAGTATTTT
TRBD1	TRBJ1-1	few	TRBV6-5	CASSSPGGRSAFF	TGTGCCAGCAGTTCTCCAGGGGGCAGATCAGCTTTCTTT
.	TRBJ1-2	.	TRBV5-4	CASSLFRGADYGYTF	TGTGCCAGCAGCTTGTTTCGGGGGGCGGACTATGGCTACACCTTC
.	TRBJ1-1	few	TRBV7-3	CASTQVPNTEAFF	TGTGCCAGCACCCAGGTCCCGAACACTGAAGCTTTCTTT
TRBD1	TRBJ1-2	.	TRBV25-1	CASSDVGQGNYGYTF	TGTGCCAGCAGTGATGTGGGACAGGGGAACTATGGCTACACCTTC
.	TRBJ1-2	few	TRBV7-9	CASSGGDRYYGYTF	TGTGCCAGCAGCGGTGGGGACCGGTACTATGGCTACACCTTC
TRBD1	TRBJ2-4	few	TRBV20-1	CSAHLDRGLSKNIQYF	TGCAGTGCGCATCTTGACAGGGGGCTTAGCAAAAACATTCAGTACTTC
TRBD2	TRBJ2-1	many	TRBV2	CASRRPAGGPKQFF	TGTGCCAGCAGGAGGCCAGCGGGAGGGCCTAAGCAGTTCTTC
.	TRBJ2-7	.	TRBV20-1	CSARDYLGYEQYF	TGCAGTGCTAGAGATTATTTGGGTTACGAGCAGTACTTC
.	TRBJ2-2	.	TRBV4-1	CASSQGGLVSGTGELFF	TGCGCCAGCAGCCAAGGGGGGCTAGTTTCGGGCACCGGGGAGCTGTTTTTT
.	TRBJ1-2	many	TRBV5-1	CASSPNGDYGYTF	TGCGCCAGCAGCCCCAACGGAGACTATGGCTACACCTTC
TRBD2	TRBJ2-7	many	TRBV4-3	CASSQRAGGPYEQYF	TGCGCCAGCAGCCAAAGAGCGGGAGGGCCCTACGAGCAGTACTTC
.	TRBJ1-2	.	TRBV7-9	CASSSISVTYIRENYGYTF	TGTGCCAGCAGCTCCATCTCAGTCACTTACATACGGGAGAACTATGGCTACACCTTC
.	TRBJ2-7	.	TRBV29-1	CSVEGQPHEQYF	TGCAGCGTTGAAGGACAGCCCCACGAGCAGTACTTC
.	TRBJ1-2	few	TRBV4-1	CASSQDLGGYTF	TGCGCCAGCAGCCAAGATCTGGGCGGCTACACCTTC
.	TRBJ2-7	few	TRBV4-2	CASSQDMGLGYEQYF	TGTGCCAGCAGCCAAGATATGGGACTGGGCTACGAGCAGTACTTC